A single T cell receptor beta chain is shown here with its context. Its antigen remains unidentified. Trimming took 7 bases from V and 2 from J, leaving 9 bases between them. In germline, CDR1 is MDHEN, CDR2 SYDVKM. This CDR3 is built from 12 residues. Expressed TCRB transcripts got sequenced, as all isolated RNA was reverse transcribed. Assay: immunoSEQ multiplex PCR; the TCRdb copy retains only in-frame clones and omits some. The sample shows under 300,000 clones, about 23% of them seen only once. These data come from a study of beta chain features in type 1 diabetes. Study outcomes and limitations: Among all four CD4+ subsets, Type 1 diabetes patients had TCRB CDR3s that were moderately but significantly shorter.

The material sequenced was naive CD4+ T cells from blood. The receptor's source is a woman in her twenties or thirties with type 1 diabetes. The J gene is TRBJ2-7, the V gene TRBV28; D is possibly TRBD1 (5 bases). In DNA, the CDR3 is TGTGCCAGCACCGGCAGGGCCTACGAGCAGTACTTC. Translation: CASTGRAYEQYF.